This entry lists 16 T cell receptor beta chains sequenced from one sample in a study of blood T cells in healthy people across ages. A J-beta primer mix and a sample-barcoded 5' primer were used in a second PCR of roughly 7 to 12 cycles. MiXCR, run by TCRdb on the 5' RACE reads, gives a single entry per CDR3 protein. The table includes hundreds of thousands of distinct CDR3 sequences, roughly three fifths detected once. Sequencing was carried out using blood. All receptors come from a man between 40 and 49 years old in good health.

This sequence joins TRBV5-1 and TRBJ2-3, with 8 bases aligning to TRBD1. The junction had 6 bases not matched to a gene; V was cut back by 3 bases and J by 0 bases. Germline V gene sequence: CDR1 SGHRS, CDR2 YFSETQ. The CDR3 loop spans 16 amino acids. The CDR3 loop is CASSWDDRGSTDTQYF. CDR3 DNA sequence: TGCGCCAGCAGCTGGGACGACAGGGGAAGCACAGATACGCAGTATTTT.

This chain connects TRBV5-1 to TRBJ2-3; 11 bases are shared with TRBD2. With 5 bases clipped from V and 5 bases from J, the junction kept 10 bases outside the gene matches. Germline-derived CDR1 and CDR2 are SGHRS and YFSETQ. The CDR3 is 16 amino acids. DNA of the CDR3: TGCGCCAGCAGGGCGAAGACTAGCGGGGTAATAGATACGCAGTATTTT. Amino acid sequence: CASRAKTSGVIDTQYF.

The CDR3, as DNA: TGTGCCAGCAGTTTATTCAATCGGGCGGGAGAGCCCTTCAATGAGCAGTTCTTC. Protein product: CASSLFNRAGEPFNEQFF. The J gene is TRBJ2-1, the V gene TRBV28; the match to TRBD2 covers 7 bases. Germline CDR1 and CDR2: MDHEN and SYDVKM. The CDR3 has 18 amino acids. J was trimmed by 6 bases and V by 1 base; bases with no gene match: 15.

This chain joins TRBV7-3 and TRBJ1-1; possible D gene TRBD1, 6 bases. CDR3 length: 14 amino acids. Germline V gives CDR1 SGHTA, CDR2 FQGTGA. Trimming took off 2 bases at V and 4 bases at J, with 11 bases between the two ends. The CDR3 reads CASSLDTGSTEAFF. Here the CDR3 DNA reads TGTGCCAGCAGCTTAGATACAGGGAGCACTGAAGCTTTCTTT.

This clonotype was detected many times. The genes are TRBV20-1 and TRBJ2-7; tentative D call: TRBD2 (5 bases). Germline V gene lookup returns CDR1 DFQATT and CDR2 SNEGSKA (reference sequence). The ends were cut back, 4 bases at V and 7 bases at J, with 8 bases in the middle. The CDR3 length is 10 residues. CDR3 sequence: CSAKPGEQYF. The CDR3 DNA reads as TGCAGTGCTAAACCGGGAGAGCAGTACTTC.

This clonotype was seen just once. The V call is TRBV7-2, the J call TRBJ2-1; no reliable D call. Trimming removed 6 bases at V and 2 bases at J, with 8 bases between. The CDR3 length is 13 residues. From germline, CDR1 is SGHTA and CDR2 FQGNSA. The CDR3 here is CASRGATYNEQFF. The CDR3 nucleotides are TGTGCCAGCAGAGGAGCGACCTACAATGAGCAGTTCTTC.

This clonotype appeared a few times. The V and J genes are TRBV2 and TRBJ2-3; 9 bases align to TRBD1. The germline V gene has CDR1 SNHLY and CDR2 FYNNEI. CDR3 length: 17 amino acids. J was trimmed by 3 bases and V by 5 bases; bases with no gene match: 12. CDR3 sequence reads: CASSPQGASYLTDTQYF. As DNA, the CDR3 is TGTGCCAGCAGTCCACAGGGGGCTAGTTACCTGACAGATACGCAGTATTTT.

Note on this clonotype: A read error may produce the germline difference seen at one junction end. V gene TRBV30 combines with J gene TRBJ2-3; TRBD1 matches at 10 bases. Per germline, CDR1 GTSNPN and CDR2 SVGIG (reference sequence). This CDR3 region has 14 residues. CDR3 protein: CPWTGGANTDTQYF. The CDR3 DNA sequence: TGTCCCTGGACAGGGGGAGCCAACACAGATACGCAGTATTTT.

This chain links TRBV2 with TRBJ1-6; D unclear. Germline V CDR1 and CDR2: SNHLY, FYNNEI. Deletions cut 6 bases from V and 6 bases from J, with 12 bases between. The CDR3 spans 14 residues. The CDR3 is CASRNYVINSPLHF. In DNA, the CDR3 is TGTGCCAGCAGGAACTACGTGATTAATTCACCCCTCCACTTT.

V usage is TRBV4-3 and J usage is TRBJ2-7; 10 bases are shared with TRBD2. The CDR3 contains 19 residues. Trimming cost V 3 bases and J 5 bases; bases outside gene matches: 19. Germline V gene lookup returns CDR1 LGHNA and CDR2 YSLEER. The CDR3 spells CASSHLAPTSGRNVDEQYF. The CDR3 DNA reads TGCGCCAGCAGCCACCTCGCCCCGACTAGCGGGCGGAATGTGGACGAGCAGTACTTC.

This chain connects TRBV6-2 or TRBV6-3 to TRBJ1-1; no clear D gene. From germline, CDR1 is MNHEY and CDR2 SVGEGT. The CDR3 spans 14 residues. The ends were cut back, 7 bases at V and 1 base at J, with 13 bases in the middle. The CDR3 nucleotides read TGTGCCAGCACCACCATAGGGTGGAACACTGAAGCTTTCTTT. Amino acid sequence: CASTTIGWNTEAFF.

The chain couples TRBV14 to TRBJ2-5; 7 nucleotides line up with TRBD1. The CDR3 runs to 16 residues. The V gene's germline CDR1 is SGHDN and CDR2 FVKESK. V was clipped by 0 bases and J by 2 bases; unmatched bases: 6. CDR3 sequence reads: CASSQDSRGRQETQYF. DNA of the CDR3: TGTGCCAGCAGCCAAGATTCGAGGGGGCGGCAAGAGACCCAGTACTTC. The whole variable domain, filled in from reference TRBV14 and TRBJ2-5, reads EAGVTQFPSHSVIEKGQTVTLRCDPISGHDNLYWYRRVMGKEIKFLLHFVKESKQDESGMPNNRFLAERTGGTYSTLKVQPAELEDSGVYFCASSQDSRGRQETQYFGPGTRLLVL.

This chain joins TRBV27 and TRBJ2-1; 7 nucleotides agree with TRBD1. CDR1 MNHEY and CDR2 SMNVEV come from the germline V gene (reference sequence). The CDR3 runs to 17 residues. The ends lost 3 bases at V and 4 bases at J; junction bases unmatched: 12. The CDR3 loop reads CASSFRRTGAIYNEQFF. CDR3 bases: TGTGCCAGCAGTTTTCGTCGCACAGGGGCTATATACAATGAGCAGTTCTTC.

V usage is TRBV6-5 and J usage is TRBJ1-6; D gene ambiguous. Trimming took off 8 bases at V and 7 bases at J, with 15 bases between the two ends. CDR1 is MNHEY, CDR2 SVGAGI, per germline. The CDR3 consists of 14 residues. The CDR3 loop is CASATRQENSPLHF. The CDR3 bases are TGTGCCAGCGCGACAAGGCAGGAAAATTCACCCCTCCACTTT.

J is TRBJ2-3 and V is TRBV7-6; possible D gene TRBD1, 6 bases. V was clipped by 5 bases and J by 11 bases, with 26 bases between them. CDR3 length: 16 amino acids. Germline CDR1 reads SGHVS; CDR2 reads FNYEAQ. This CDR3 reads CASSAQTGTESQGQYF. CDR3 bases: TGTGCCAGCAGCGCCCAAACAGGGACGGAGAGTCAAGGGCAGTATTTT.

The gene calls are TRBV29-1 and TRBJ2-3; D call uncertain. Trimming took 5 bases from V and 2 from J, leaving 5 bases between them. Germline V gives CDR1 SQVTM, CDR2 ANQGSEA. The CDR3 is made up of 11 amino acids. CDR3 region: CSVLVTDTQYF. In nucleotides, the CDR3 is TGCAGCGTTTTAGTCACAGATACGCAGTATTTT.